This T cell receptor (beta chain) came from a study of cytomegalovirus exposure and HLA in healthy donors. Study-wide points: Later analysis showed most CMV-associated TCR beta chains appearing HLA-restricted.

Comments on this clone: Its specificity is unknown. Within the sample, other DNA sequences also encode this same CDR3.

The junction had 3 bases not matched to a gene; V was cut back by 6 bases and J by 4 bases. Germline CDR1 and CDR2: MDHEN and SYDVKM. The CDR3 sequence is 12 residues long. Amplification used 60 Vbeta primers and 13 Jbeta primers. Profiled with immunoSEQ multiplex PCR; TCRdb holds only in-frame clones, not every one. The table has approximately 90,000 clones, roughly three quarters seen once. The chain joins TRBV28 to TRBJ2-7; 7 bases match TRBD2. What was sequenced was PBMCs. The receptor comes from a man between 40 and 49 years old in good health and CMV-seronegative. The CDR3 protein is CASSWGGYEQYF. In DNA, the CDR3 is TGTGCCAGCAGCTGGGGGGGTTACGAGCAGTACTTC.